These 29 T cell receptor beta chains came from one sample sequenced in a study of OX40 agonist ivuxolimab in advanced cancers. Library method: the immunoSEQ multiplex PCR assay. Here the immuneACCESS table is served through TCRdb, limited to in-frame sequences with V and J called. Missing clones are a known gap in these copies; in checked studies unresolved V genes cover under half, and the rest lacks a known reason. The sample data list roughly 80,000 clones, and around 92% of these were observed just once. Together, the top ten hold around 2.5% of the sample. The material sequenced was CD4+ or CD8+ T cells sorted from blood, taken in a trial of the OX40 agonist ivuxolimab. The receptors were sampled from an adult with an advanced solid tumor such as melanoma, head and neck, liver or kidney cancer.

The chain couples TRBV25-1 to TRBJ2-1, with TRBD1 matching 8 bases. The germline V gene encodes CDR1 MGHDK and CDR2 SYGVNS. After removal of 9 bases from V and 8 bases from J, the junction contained 18 bases not matched to a gene. The CDR3 spans 16 residues. This chain's CDR3 is CASNPSSRTGLDEQFF. In DNA, the CDR3 is TGTGCCAGTAACCCTTCTTCCAGGACAGGGTTAGATGAGCAGTTCTTC.

The chain employs TRBV5-1 and TRBJ2-5; D is uncertain. CDR1 is SGHRS and CDR2 is YFSETQ in the germline V gene. The CDR3 runs 10 residues. The V and J ends lost 5 bases and 5 bases respectively, with 4 bases between them. The DNA of the CDR3 is TGCGCCAGCAGTGAGGAGACCCAGTACTTC. This gives the protein CASSEETQYF.

The chain joins TRBV7-9 to TRBJ2-7; 8 nucleotides agree with TRBD1. V shed 4 bases, J shed 6 bases, and the junction held 5 bases outside the gene matches. The CDR3 contains 13 residues. Looked up from germline, CDR1 is SEHNR and CDR2 is FQNEAQ (reference sequence). The CDR3 nucleotides are TGTGCCAGCAGCTCCTCAGGGGGCGGCGAGCAGTACTTC. Translation: CASSSSGGGEQYF.

For the CDR3, the DNA is TGTGCCAGCAGCTTCCAGGAGGACGCAACTGGGAGGTCTAATGAAAAACTGTTTTTT. It specifies CASSFQEDATGRSNEKLFF. The chain has TRBV11-2 and TRBJ1-4; D remains ambiguous. V lost 3 bases to trimming and J lost 3 bases, with 23 bases between them. The germline gives CDR1 SGHAT, CDR2 FQNNGV. There are 19 residues in the CDR3.

The chain combines TRBV6-6 with TRBJ2-7; perhaps TRBD2 as D (6 bases). CDR3 length equals 14 residues. The germline V and J ends were trimmed by 8 bases and 2 bases, with 16 bases remaining between them. Germline values: CDR1 MNHNY, CDR2 SVGAGI (reference sequence). CDR3 sequence reads: CASAGPTFPYEQYF. CDR3 nucleotide sequence: TGTGCCAGCGCGGGACCTACCTTTCCCTACGAGCAGTACTTC.

The chain has TRBV27 and TRBJ1-1; D perhaps matches TRBD1 (5 bases). The germline V gene has CDR1 MNHEY and CDR2 SMNVEV (reference sequence). This CDR3 has 13 residues. The V gene lost 3 bases and the J gene lost 4 bases, with 9 bases spanning the gap. CDR3 residues: CASSFIGGTEAFF. The CDR3, as DNA: TGTGCCAGCAGTTTTATCGGGGGCACTGAAGCTTTCTTT.

The chain has TRBV4-1 and TRBJ2-6; D gene ambiguous. From germline, CDR1 is MGHRA and CDR2 YSYEKL. This CDR3 contains 16 residues. V lost 3 bases, J lost 2 bases, and 11 bases lay in between. As DNA, the CDR3 is TGCGCCAGCAGCCAGACACTTTTAGCTGGGGCCAACGTCCTGACTTTC. It is translated as CASSQTLLAGANVLTF.

The chain employs TRBV4-2 and TRBJ1-1; 7 nucleotides match TRBD1. Germline V CDR1 and CDR2: LGHNA, YNFKEQ. V trimming: 2 bases; J trimming: 4 bases; junction bases outside the gene matches: 7. The CDR3 totals 15 residues. CDR3 DNA sequence: TGTGCCAGCAGCCAACCCCGGGCAGGGGGCACTGAAGCTTTCTTT. Its translation: CASSQPRAGGTEAFF.

This chain connects TRBV19 to TRBJ1-1; TRBD1 matches 7 bases. The V segment lost 5 bases and the J segment 0 bases; nucleotides outside the gene matches: 9. CDR3 length: 16 residues. Germline assignment: CDR1 LNHDA and CDR2 SQIVND (reference sequence). In DNA form, the CDR3 reads TGTGCCAGTAGTTCCCGCGGGACAGCGATGAACACTGAAGCTTTCTTT. Amino acids: CASSSRGTAMNTEAFF.

The V call is TRBV2, the J call TRBJ1-5; weak D call: TRBD1 (6 bases). V lost 4 bases, J lost 9 bases, and 19 bases lay in between. There are 15 residues in the CDR3. Germline-derived CDR1 and CDR2 are SNHLY and FYNNEI. The CDR3 region is CASSGESGAAGPQHF. The CDR3 nucleotides read TGTGCCAGCAGTGGGGAATCAGGGGCCGCGGGGCCCCAGCATTTT. The full variable domain, rest sourced from reference TRBV2 and TRBJ1-5, is EPEVTQTPSHQVTQMGQEVILRCVPISNHLYFYWYRQILGQKVEFLVSFYNNEISEKSEIFDDQFSVERPDGSNFTLKIRSTKLEDSAMYFCASSGESGAAGPQHFGDGTRLSIL.

About this clone: Germline is not matched at one junction end, which may reflect a read error. The chain couples TRBV7-2 to TRBJ2-6; 8 positions agree with TRBD2. The CDR3 is 13 residues long. The germline gives CDR1 SGHTA, CDR2 FQGNSA. The CDR3 loop is CASSFSGVNVLTF. The CDR3 nucleotides are TGTGCCAGCAGCTTTAGCGGGGTCAACGTCCTGACTTTC.

This chain joins TRBV4-2 and TRBJ1-1; perhaps TRBD1 as D (5 bases). The CDR3 has 14 residues. Germline CDR1 LGHNA, CDR2 YNFKEQ. V was clipped by 5 bases and J by 2 bases, with 12 bases between them. DNA for the CDR3: TGTGCCAGCAGCAGTCAGGGCGGAAACACTGAAGCTTTCTTT. Its translation: CASSSQGGNTEAFF.

Here the CDR3 reads CASSSGTGEYGYTF. In DNA, the CDR3 is TGTGCCAGCAGCTCGGGAACAGGAGAGTATGGCTACACCTTC. The rearrangement links TRBV5-6 to TRBJ1-2; maybe TRBD1 (5 bases). The ends were cut back, 3 bases at V and 5 bases at J, with 14 bases in the middle. CDR1 is SGHDT and CDR2 is YYEEEE in the germline V gene. The CDR3 runs 14 residues.

This rearrangement joins TRBV14 to TRBJ1-1, with 8 bases identical to TRBD1. The CDR3 has 16 residues. In germline, CDR1 is SGHDN, CDR2 FVKESK. V lost 5 bases to trimming and J lost 1 base; unmatched junction nucleotides: 9. For the CDR3, the DNA is TGTGCCAGCAGCAGACTCGAGGGGACAGGGAACACTGAAGCTTTCTTT. It yields the protein CASSRLEGTGNTEAFF.

The genes are TRBV27 and TRBJ1-3; weak D call: TRBD1 (6 bases). The CDR3 is made up of 13 amino acids. V lost 8 bases and J lost 4, with 12 bases in between. Germline V CDR1 and CDR2: MNHEY, SMNVEV (reference sequence). CDR3 nucleotide sequence: TGTGCCAGCTGGGGGCACCCGGGAAACACCATATATTTT. Protein: CASWGHPGNTIYF.

This chain links TRBV30 with TRBJ1-4, with 8 bases lining up with TRBD1. The CDR3 runs to 17 residues. In germline, CDR1 is GTSNPN, CDR2 SVGIG (reference sequence). Germline trimming cut 2 bases from V and 1 base from J; bases unmatched to any gene: 9. The DNA for the CDR3 is TGTGCCTGGAGTAAGACAGGGGATCCCTTAACTAATGAAAAACTGTTTTTT. This gives the protein CAWSKTGDPLTNEKLFF.

The genes are TRBV7-2 and TRBJ2-3, with D perhaps matching TRBD2 (6 bases). Between the trimmed V and J ends, which lost 6 bases and 9 bases, there was a span of 19 bases. Germline lookup yields CDR1 SGHTA and CDR2 FQGNSA. This CDR3 contains 14 residues. The CDR3 DNA reads as TGTGCCAGCAGTCCTTCCCCCCTGGGAGGAACGCAGTATTTT. It is translated as CASSPSPLGGTQYF.

The chain joins TRBV7-2 to TRBJ2-2; possibly TRBD1 for D (6 bases). Germline CDR1 reads SGHTA; CDR2 reads FQGNSA. The CDR3 spans 17 residues. V was cut by 1 base and J by 6 bases, with 18 bases left in between. The DNA of the CDR3 is TGTGCCAGCAGCTTAGTTTCTCAGGGGTTTAAGGCCGGGGAGCTGTTTTTT. Protein sequence: CASSLVSQGFKAGELFF.

Notes on this clone: Its ends do not fully match the called genes, so a read error is possible. This sequence joins TRBV2 and TRBJ2-3; TRBD2 matches at 7 bases. This CDR3 has 14 amino acids. From germline, CDR1 is SNHLY and CDR2 FYNNEI. CDR3 coding DNA: TGTGCCGGCAGATTCGGGGGGAGCACAGATACGCAGTATTTT. Translating gives CAGRFGGSTDTQYF.

This sequence joins TRBV7-9 and TRBJ2-5, with a possible D match to TRBD1 (6 bases). Trimming stripped 6 bases from V and 5 bases from J, with 19 bases between. The CDR3 spans 15 residues. Germline V lookup: CDR1 SEHNR, CDR2 FQNEAQ (reference sequence). The CDR3 DNA sequence: TGTGCCAGCAGTCTAAACTCGGTGGGACATGAGACCCAGTACTTC. Translating gives CASSLNSVGHETQYF.

The chain employs TRBV7-9 and TRBJ2-7, with 10 nucleotides matching TRBD2. The CDR3 consists of 12 residues. Germline trimming cut 5 bases from V and 8 bases from J; bases unmatched to any gene: 3. CDR1 and CDR2 (germline): SEHNR, FQNEAQ (reference sequence). The CDR3 coding sequence is TGTGCCAGCAGCGGTAGCGGGGGGCAGCAGTACTTC. Translated: CASSGSGGQQYF.

The chain couples TRBV4-1 to TRBJ2-5; D is unresolved. Trimming stripped 1 base from V and 4 bases from J, with 16 bases between. The length of the CDR3 is 16 residues. In germline, CDR1 is MGHRA, CDR2 YSYEKL. CDR3: CASSQAGLRFGETQYF. Written as DNA, the CDR3 is TGCGCCAGCAGCCAAGCGGGCCTGAGGTTTGGAGAGACCCAGTACTTC.

The V gene is TRBV18, the J gene TRBJ2-4, with D maybe TRBD1 (6 bases). The CDR3 consists of 14 residues. Germline CDR1 and CDR2: KGHSH and LQKENI. The V end lost 1 base, the J end lost 5 bases, and 9 bases lay between the germline ends. The DNA of the CDR3 is TGTGCCAGCTCACCACGACAGGCCGAAAACATTCAGTACTTC. Its translation is CASSPRQAENIQYF.

In nucleotides, the CDR3 is TGTGCCAGCAGCTTGGGATCTTGGACAGCGAATTCACCCCTCCACTTT. The encoded protein is CASSLGSWTANSPLHF. The rearrangement uses TRBV11-3 and TRBJ1-6, with D perhaps TRBD1 (6 bases). The V gene's germline CDR1 is SGHNT and CDR2 YENEEA. The CDR3 runs to 16 residues. Trimming stripped 3 bases from V and 7 bases from J, with 16 bases between.

V usage is TRBV27 and J usage is TRBJ2-1; 11 bases agree with TRBD2. Germline V gives CDR1 MNHEY, CDR2 SMNVEV (reference sequence). Trimming took 6 bases from V and 0 from J; bases not matched to a gene: 13. CDR3 length: 19 residues. CDR3 amino acids: CASRSGTSGVMSSYNEQFF. In DNA, the CDR3 is TGTGCCAGCAGGTCCGGGACTAGCGGAGTTATGAGCTCCTACAATGAGCAGTTCTTC.

The rearrangement joins TRBV5-1 to TRBJ2-2; D unresolved. This CDR3 has 14 amino acids. V was cut by 0 bases and J by 5 bases, with 8 bases left in between. Germline V gives CDR1 SGHRS, CDR2 YFSETQ. CDR3 in amino acids: CASSLETLTGELFF. The CDR3 DNA is TGCGCCAGCAGCTTGGAGACCTTGACCGGGGAGCTGTTTTTT.

The gene calls are TRBV5-1 and TRBJ1-1; the match to TRBD1 covers 7 bases. CDR1 SGHRS and CDR2 YFSETQ come from the germline V gene. V trimming: 4 bases; J trimming: 0 bases; junction bases outside the gene matches: 6. The CDR3 covers 15 residues. In DNA form, the CDR3 reads TGCGCCAGCAGCAGATCGACAGGGTTGAACACTGAAGCTTTCTTT. Residues: CASSRSTGLNTEAFF.

The chain uses TRBV7-2 and TRBJ1-1; a possible D gene is TRBD1 (6 bases). Germline values: CDR1 SGHTA, CDR2 FQGNSA. CDR3 length equals 14 residues. The ends were cut back, 5 bases at V and 2 bases at J, with 12 bases in the middle. The DNA for the CDR3 is TGTGCCAGCAGCCAGGACAGCCAAAACACTGAAGCTTTCTTT. It is translated as CASSQDSQNTEAFF.

The V gene is TRBV7-6, the J gene TRBJ2-3, with D maybe TRBD2 (5 bases). Germline CDR1 SGHVS, CDR2 FNYEAQ. V lost 4 bases to trimming and J lost 5 bases, with 13 bases between them. The CDR3 is 14 amino acids. DNA of the CDR3: TGTGCCAGCAGCTCCCAAAGCGGAGGAGATACGCAGTATTTT. Protein: CASSSQSGGDTQYF.